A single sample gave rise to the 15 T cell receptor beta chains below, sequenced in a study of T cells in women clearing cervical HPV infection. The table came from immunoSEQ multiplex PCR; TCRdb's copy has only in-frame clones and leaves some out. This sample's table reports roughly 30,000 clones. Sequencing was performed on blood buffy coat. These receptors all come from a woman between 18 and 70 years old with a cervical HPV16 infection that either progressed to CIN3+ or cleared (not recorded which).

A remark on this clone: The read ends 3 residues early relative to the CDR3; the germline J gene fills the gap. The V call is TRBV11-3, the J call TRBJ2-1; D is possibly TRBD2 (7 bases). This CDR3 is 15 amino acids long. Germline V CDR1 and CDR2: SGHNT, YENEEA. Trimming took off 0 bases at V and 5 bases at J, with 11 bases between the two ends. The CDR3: CASSLEGGLNNEQFF. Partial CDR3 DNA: TGTGCCAGCAGCTTAGAGGGGGGGCTGAACAATGAG. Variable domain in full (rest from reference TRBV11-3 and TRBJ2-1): EAGVVQSPRYKIIEKKQPVAFWCNPISGHNTLYWYLQNLGQGPELLIRYENEEAVDDSQLPKDRFSAERLKGVDSTLKIQPAELGDSAVYLCASSLEGGLNNEQFFGPGTRLTVL.

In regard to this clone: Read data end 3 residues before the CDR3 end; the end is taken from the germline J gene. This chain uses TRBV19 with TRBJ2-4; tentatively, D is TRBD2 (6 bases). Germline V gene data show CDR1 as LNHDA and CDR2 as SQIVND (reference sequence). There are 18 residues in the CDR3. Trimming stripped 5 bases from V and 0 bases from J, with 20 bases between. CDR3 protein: CASSAHSFEGLAKNIQYF. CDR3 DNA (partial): TGTGCCAGTAGTGCCCATAGTTTCGAGGGACTAGCCAAAAACATT.

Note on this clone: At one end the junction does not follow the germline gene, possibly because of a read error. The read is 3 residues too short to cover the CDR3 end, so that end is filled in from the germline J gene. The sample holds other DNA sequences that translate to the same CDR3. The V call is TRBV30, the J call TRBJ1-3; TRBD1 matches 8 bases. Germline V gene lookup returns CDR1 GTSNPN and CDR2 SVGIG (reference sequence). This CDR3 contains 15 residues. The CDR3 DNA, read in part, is TGTGCCTGGAGTTTTGAGACAGGGGTGCGAAACACA. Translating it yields CAWSFETGVRNT. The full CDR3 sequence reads CAWSFETGVRNTIYF.

CDR3 DNA (partial): TGTGCCAGCAGCTTCCGCGGCCGAGATACG. The encoded protein is CASSFRGRDT. The full-length CDR3 reads as CASSFRGRDTQYF. The chain is built from TRBV13 and TRBJ2-3; D is unclear. Coverage ceases 3 residues before the CDR3 finishes, and the germline J gene fills in the end. CDR1 is PRHDT, CDR2 FYEKMQ, per germline (reference sequence). The CDR3 is 13 residues long. The germline V and J ends were trimmed by 3 bases and 5 bases, with 9 bases remaining between them. The variable domain in full, with the rest retrieved from reference TRBV13 and TRBJ2-3, is AAGVIQSPRHLIKEKRETATLKCYPIPRHDTVYWYQQGPGQDPQFLISFYEKMQSDKGSIPDRFSAQQFSDYHSELNMSSLELGDSALYFCASSFRGRDTQYFGPGTRLTVL.

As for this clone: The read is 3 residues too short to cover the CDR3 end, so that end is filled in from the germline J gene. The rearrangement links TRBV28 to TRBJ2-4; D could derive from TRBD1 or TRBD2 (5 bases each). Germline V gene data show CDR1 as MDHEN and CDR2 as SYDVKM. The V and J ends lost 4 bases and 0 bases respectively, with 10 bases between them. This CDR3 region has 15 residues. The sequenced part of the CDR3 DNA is TGTGCCAGCAGTTCGGCAGGGAGAGCCAAAAACATT. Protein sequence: CASSSAGRAKNI. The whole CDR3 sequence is CASSSAGRAKNIQYF.

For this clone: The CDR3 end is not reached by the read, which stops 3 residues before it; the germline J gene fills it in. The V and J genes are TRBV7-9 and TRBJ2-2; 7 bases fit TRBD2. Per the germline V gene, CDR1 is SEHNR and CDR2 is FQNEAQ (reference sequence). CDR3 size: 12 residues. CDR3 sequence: CASSLQREKLFF. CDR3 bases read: TGTGCCAGCAGCCTTCAGCGGGAAAAG.

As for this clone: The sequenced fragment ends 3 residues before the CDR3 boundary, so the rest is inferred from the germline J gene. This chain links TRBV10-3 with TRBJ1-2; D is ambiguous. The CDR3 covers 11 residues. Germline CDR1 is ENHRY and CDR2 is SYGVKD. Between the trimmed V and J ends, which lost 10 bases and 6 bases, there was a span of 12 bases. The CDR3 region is CASRSTNGYTF. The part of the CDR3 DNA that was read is TGTGCCAGCAGAAGCACCAATGGC.

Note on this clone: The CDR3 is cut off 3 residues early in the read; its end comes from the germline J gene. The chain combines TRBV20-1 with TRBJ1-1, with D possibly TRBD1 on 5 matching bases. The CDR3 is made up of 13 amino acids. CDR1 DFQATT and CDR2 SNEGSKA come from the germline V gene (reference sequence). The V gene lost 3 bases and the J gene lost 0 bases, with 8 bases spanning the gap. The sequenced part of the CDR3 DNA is TGCAGTGCTAGGGGGGGAGTGAACACTGAA. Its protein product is CSARGGVNTE. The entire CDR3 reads CSARGGVNTEAFF.

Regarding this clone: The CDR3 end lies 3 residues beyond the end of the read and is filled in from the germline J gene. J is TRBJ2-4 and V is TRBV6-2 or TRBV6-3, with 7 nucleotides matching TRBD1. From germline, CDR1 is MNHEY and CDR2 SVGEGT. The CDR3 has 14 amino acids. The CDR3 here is CASSYAGTDYGQYF. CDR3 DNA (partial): TGTGCCAGCAGTTACGCCGGGACAGACTATGGT.

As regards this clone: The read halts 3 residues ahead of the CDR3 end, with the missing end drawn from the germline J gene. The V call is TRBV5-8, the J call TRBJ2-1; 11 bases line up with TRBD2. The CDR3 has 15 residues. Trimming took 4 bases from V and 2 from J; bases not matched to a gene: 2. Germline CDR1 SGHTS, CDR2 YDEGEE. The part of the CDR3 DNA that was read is TGTGCCAGCAGCGGGGGACTAGCGGCCTACAATGAG. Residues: CASSGGLAAYNE. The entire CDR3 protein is CASSGGLAAYNEQFF.

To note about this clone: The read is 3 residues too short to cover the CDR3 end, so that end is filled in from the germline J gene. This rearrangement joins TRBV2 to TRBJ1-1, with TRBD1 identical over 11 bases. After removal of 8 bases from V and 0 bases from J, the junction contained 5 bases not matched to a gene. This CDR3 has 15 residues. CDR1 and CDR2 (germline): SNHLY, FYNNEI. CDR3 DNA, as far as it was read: TGTGCCAGCGGGACAGGGGGACTCATGAACACTGAA. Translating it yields CASGTGGLMNTE. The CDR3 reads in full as CASGTGGLMNTEAFF.

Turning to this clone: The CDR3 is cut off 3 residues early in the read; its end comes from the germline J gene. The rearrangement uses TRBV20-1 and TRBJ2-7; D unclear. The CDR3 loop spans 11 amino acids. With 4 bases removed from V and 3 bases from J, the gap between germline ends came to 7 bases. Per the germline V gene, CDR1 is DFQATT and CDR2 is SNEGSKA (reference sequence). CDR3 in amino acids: CSATQYYEQYF. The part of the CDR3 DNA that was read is TGCAGTGCTACCCAGTACTACGAG.

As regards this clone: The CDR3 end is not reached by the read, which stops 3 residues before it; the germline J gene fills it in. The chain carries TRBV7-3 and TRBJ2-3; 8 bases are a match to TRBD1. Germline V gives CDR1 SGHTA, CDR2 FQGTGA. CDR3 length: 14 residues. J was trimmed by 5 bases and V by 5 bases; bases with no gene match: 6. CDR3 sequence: CASSLRGQGDTQYF. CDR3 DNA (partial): TGTGCCAGCAGCCTCAGGGGGCAGGGAGATACG.

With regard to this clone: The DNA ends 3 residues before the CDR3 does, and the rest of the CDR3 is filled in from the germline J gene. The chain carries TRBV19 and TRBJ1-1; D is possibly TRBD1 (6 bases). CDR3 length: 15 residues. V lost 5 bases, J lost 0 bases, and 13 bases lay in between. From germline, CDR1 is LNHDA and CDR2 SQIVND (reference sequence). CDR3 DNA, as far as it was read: TGTGCCAGTAGTGCTCCCGGGACAATGAACACTGAA. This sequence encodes CASSAPGTMNTE. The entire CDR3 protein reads CASSAPGTMNTEAFF.

CDR3 protein: CASIGLANTGELFF. CDR3 DNA, as far as it was read: TGTGCCAGCATCGGACTAGCCAACACCGGGGAG. The chain has TRBV12-3 or TRBV12-4 and TRBJ2-2, with 8 bases identical to TRBD2. The DNA ends 3 residues before the CDR3 does, and the rest of the CDR3 is filled in from the germline J gene. CDR3 length: 14 amino acids. The V gene end was trimmed by 7 bases and the J gene end by 2 bases; junction bases not matched to a gene: 3.